A single sample is the source of the 29 T cell receptor beta chains below, sequenced in a study of beta chain features in type 1 diabetes. Of the isolated RNA, all was reverse transcribed, and so the sequenced material was expressed TCRB transcripts. The protocol was immunoSEQ multiplex PCR, while the TCRdb copy is restricted to in-frame clones and leaves out a portion. The top ten hold under 5% of the sample, which has under 300,000 clones, less than 35% seen once. Material for sequencing was central memory CD4+ T cells from blood. All receptors come from a man between 25 and 39 years old in good health.

The chain carries TRBV30 and TRBJ2-5; 7 nucleotides match TRBD1. The germline V gene encodes CDR1 GTSNPN and CDR2 SVGIG (reference sequence). The CDR3 length is 15 residues. V lost 2 bases, J lost 3 bases, and 9 bases stayed unmatched. The CDR3 spells CAWSTTGQREETQYF. The DNA of the CDR3 is TGTGCCTGGAGTACTACGGGACAGAGAGAAGAGACCCAGTACTTC.

The chain uses TRBV27 and TRBJ2-1, with D possibly matching TRBD2 (5 bases). V was trimmed by 3 bases and J by 5 bases, leaving 11 bases between them. The CDR3 covers 14 residues. The V gene's germline CDR1 is MNHEY and CDR2 SMNVEV (reference sequence). CDR3 protein: CASSFLPGNNEQFF. CDR3 DNA: TGTGCCAGCAGTTTTCTTCCGGGGAACAATGAGCAGTTCTTC.

V gene TRBV20-1 combines with J gene TRBJ2-7, with D unresolved. V was shortened by 2 bases and J by 7 bases, with 9 bases between the two germline ends. This CDR3 region has 11 residues. Germline CDR1 DFQATT, CDR2 SNEGSKA (reference sequence). This CDR3 is CSARHSVEQYF. The CDR3 coding sequence is TGCAGTGCTAGACACTCGGTTGAGCAGTACTTC.

The sample holds a few counts of this clone. This chain links TRBV28 with TRBJ2-1, with 11 positions matching TRBD2. The V gene end was trimmed by 4 bases and the J gene end by 5 bases; junction bases not matched to a gene: 10. CDR3 length: 17 amino acids. CDR1 is MDHEN, CDR2 SYDVKM, per germline. In nucleotides, the CDR3 is TGTGCCAGCAGTTCGTCCCCCGGGACTAGCGGTAACAATGAGCAGTTCTTC. This encodes CASSSSPGTSGNNEQFF.

This clone has only a few counts. The J gene is TRBJ2-7, the V gene TRBV6-1; TRBD2 agrees at 11 bases. Looked up from germline, CDR1 is MNHNS and CDR2 is SASEGT. J lost 3 bases, V lost 4 bases, and 2 bases had no gene match. This CDR3 spans 14 amino acids. The CDR3, as DNA: TGTGCCAGCAGTGTGGGACTAGCGGACTACGAGCAGTACTTC. Amino acids: CASSVGLADYEQYF.

This sequence joins TRBV7-2 and TRBJ2-7; 7 bases are shared with TRBD2. V dropped 3 bases and J dropped 7; count of bases not matched to a gene: 6. There are 13 residues in the CDR3. CDR1 and CDR2 (germline): SGHTA, FQGNSA. CDR3 sequence (DNA): TGTGCCAGCAGCTTTAATTCAGCGGGGGAGCAGTACTTC. Protein: CASSFNSAGEQYF.

The chain carries TRBV6-6 and TRBJ2-3, with D perhaps TRBD2 (5 bases). Between the trimmed V and J ends, which lost 0 bases and 7 bases, there was a span of 14 bases. The CDR3 spans 15 residues. Germline values: CDR1 MNHNY, CDR2 SVGAGI (reference sequence). The CDR3 DNA is TGTGCCAGCAGTTACTCGACAACGGGGAACTATACGCAGTATTTT. The encoded protein is CASSYSTTGNYTQYF.

This clone was picked up many times. J is TRBJ2-1 and V is TRBV7-9, with no clear D. CDR3 size: 12 residues. CDR1 and CDR2 (germline): SEHNR, FQNEAQ (reference sequence). With 7 bases removed from V and 9 bases from J, the gap between germline ends came to 13 bases. The chain's CDR3 is CASTQSSSEQFF. CDR3 sequence (DNA): TGTGCCAGCACCCAGTCCAGCTCTGAGCAGTTCTTC.

This clone came up a few times. The gene calls are TRBV6-6 and TRBJ1-1; D ambiguous. V shed 8 bases and J shed 6 bases, with 10 bases lying between them. The CDR3 has 11 amino acids. Germline V CDR1 and CDR2: MNHNY, SVGAGI (reference sequence). The CDR3 spells CASRSEAEAFF. CDR3 sequence (DNA): TGTGCCAGCCGGTCCGAGGCTGAAGCTTTCTTT.

The genes are TRBV21-1 and TRBJ2-5; the table's D call, TRBD1, was not checked against the DNA. TRBV21-1 is reported as a pseudogene. The CDR3 runs 14 residues. The CDR3 loop is CASSVQGMGETQYF. The DNA of the CDR3 is TGTGCCAGCAGCGTACAGGGAATGGGCGAGACCCAGTACTTC.

The CDR3 sequence is CASSQAELEGEKLFF. The CDR3 DNA reads TGTGCCAGCAGCCAGGCGGAGCTAGAGGGTGAAAAACTGTTTTTT. The chain is built from TRBV4-2 and TRBJ1-4; no reliable D call. V was cut by 3 bases and J by 7 bases, with 15 bases left in between. The CDR3 sequence is 15 residues long. Germline CDR1 reads LGHNA; CDR2 reads YNFKEQ.

The chain joins TRBV5-1 to TRBJ2-3; 7 nucleotides match TRBD1. The CDR3 contains 14 residues. Germline assignment: CDR1 SGHRS and CDR2 YFSETQ. The trim removed 2 bases at V and 2 bases at J, leaving 2 bases unmatched. CDR3 sequence: CASSFGQDTDTQYF. The CDR3 DNA sequence: TGCGCCAGCAGCTTTGGACAGGACACAGATACGCAGTATTTT.

This clone showed up just a few times. The chain couples TRBV5-6 to TRBJ2-3; weak D call: TRBD2 (6 bases). Germline-derived CDR1 and CDR2 are SGHDT and YYEEEE. The V gene lost 3 bases and the J gene lost 2 bases, with 13 bases spanning the gap. The CDR3 totals 15 residues. CDR3 sequence: CASSSPGLTTDTQYF. Here the CDR3 DNA reads TGTGCCAGCAGCTCTCCGGGACTTACCACAGATACGCAGTATTTT.

This clone turned up a few times. V gene TRBV14 combines with J gene TRBJ2-7; 12 bases agree with TRBD2. The CDR3 extends over 15 amino acids. J lost 2 bases, V lost 4 bases, and 3 bases had no gene match. From germline, CDR1 is SGHDN and CDR2 FVKESK. The CDR3 DNA is TGTGCCAGCAGCCCGCTAGCGGGGGGGCCCTACGAGCAGTACTTC. Protein product: CASSPLAGGPYEQYF.

This chain's CDR3 is CASSFKSSGDTEAFF. The DNA of the CDR3 is TGTGCCAGCAGCTTTAAATCTTCGGGTGACACTGAAGCTTTCTTT. The chain combines TRBV11-2 with TRBJ1-1; D not resolved. From germline, CDR1 is SGHAT and CDR2 FQNNGV. The CDR3 is 15 amino acids. Trimming cost V 3 bases and J 3 bases, with 14 bases left between them.

The table lists this clone with a few counts. The chain recombines TRBV30 with TRBJ1-1; D remains unclear. The CDR3 is 11 residues long. Germline V gene sequence: CDR1 GTSNPN, CDR2 SVGIG (reference sequence). The CDR3 sequence is CSFMMNTEAFF. The CDR3 nucleotides are TGTAGTTTCATGATGAACACTGAAGCTTTCTTT.

This clone was detected only a few times. V usage is TRBV10-3 and J usage is TRBJ2-2; the D call may be TRBD1 or TRBD2 (5 bases each). The CDR3 is made up of 18 amino acids. From germline, CDR1 is ENHRY and CDR2 SYGVKD. V was clipped by 0 bases and J by 6 bases, with 20 bases between them. The CDR3 DNA is TGTGCCATCAGTGAGTCAATGAGGGGAACAGCCCGTCCCGGGGAGCTGTTTTTT. Its protein product is CAISESMRGTARPGELFF.

The chain couples TRBV12-2 to TRBJ1-2. TRBV12-2 is annotated as a pseudogene. This CDR3 has 15 amino acids. For the CDR3, the DNA is TGTGCAAGTCGCCGCATGCGGAGGAATAACTATGGCTACACCTTC. Its protein product is CASRRMRRNNYGYTF.

The V gene is TRBV2, the J gene TRBJ2-1; no clear D. Trimming cost V 7 bases and J 3 bases, with 13 bases left between them. The CDR3 runs to 14 residues. In germline, CDR1 is SNHLY, CDR2 FYNNEI. CDR3 region: CASNSDSFYNEQFF. The CDR3 nucleotides are TGTGCCAGCAACTCTGACTCCTTCTACAATGAGCAGTTCTTC.

J is TRBJ2-2 and V is TRBV14, with 8 nucleotides matching TRBD2. The CDR3 loop spans 14 amino acids. The germline V gene has CDR1 SGHDN and CDR2 FVKESK. Losses at the gene ends were 4 bases for V and 5 bases for J; bases not matched to a gene: 3. Here the CDR3 reads CASSRTSRTGELFF. CDR3 nucleotides: TGTGCCAGCAGCCGGACTAGCCGTACCGGGGAGCTGTTTTTT. The full variable domain, with the rest looked up from reference TRBV14 and TRBJ2-2, is EAGVTQFPSHSVIEKGQTVTLRCDPISGHDNLYWYRRVMGKEIKFLLHFVKESKQDESGMPNNRFLAERTGGTYSTLKVQPAELEDSGVYFCASSRTSRTGELFFGEGSRLTVL.

In its sample, this clone was seen a few times. V and J are TRBV7-2 and TRBJ2-5, with 10 bases that match TRBD2. The CDR3 length is 16 residues. Per the germline V gene, CDR1 is SGHTA and CDR2 is FQGNSA. The trim removed 1 base at V and 5 bases at J, leaving 7 bases unmatched. The CDR3 bases are TGTGCCAGCAGCTTAGGGCTAGCGGGAGCTGGGGAGACCCAGTACTTC. As protein: CASSLGLAGAGETQYF.

The rearrangement links TRBV29-1 to TRBJ2-7; 7 nucleotides line up with TRBD1. Germline lookup yields CDR1 SQVTM and CDR2 ANQGSEA. The J segment lost 4 bases and the V segment lost 5 bases, leaving 11 bases of the junction unmatched. The CDR3 covers 14 residues. CDR3 loop: CSVPSSRGIYEQYF. Here the CDR3 DNA reads TGCAGCGTTCCATCTAGCAGGGGGATTTACGAGCAGTACTTC.

V gene TRBV6-1 combines with J gene TRBJ1-5; TRBD1 might be the D (5 bases). The CDR3 sequence is 14 residues long. V lost 8 bases and J 4 bases, leaving 15 bases between the germline ends. Germline V gene sequence: CDR1 MNHNS, CDR2 SASEGT. The CDR3 sequence: CASLAGPINQPQHF. In nucleotides, the CDR3 is TGTGCCAGCCTCGCGGGGCCAATAAATCAGCCCCAGCATTTT.

This clone occurred a few times. The V call is TRBV25-1, the J call TRBJ2-3, with 15 bases that match TRBD2. Trimming at V came to 6 bases and at J to 7 bases, leaving 8 bases not matched to a gene. Germline CDR1 MGHDK, CDR2 SYGVNS. The CDR3 contains 16 residues. Here the CDR3 DNA reads TGTGCCAGCAGGCCCTCCGGGACTAGCGGGAGGTATACGCAGTATTTT. As protein: CASRPSGTSGRYTQYF.

The rearrangement joins TRBV28 to TRBJ2-1; no reliable D call. Germline CDR1 MDHEN, CDR2 SYDVKM. Between the trimmed V and J ends, which lost 0 bases and 6 bases, there was a span of 6 bases. CDR3 length: 13 amino acids. CDR3 nucleotide sequence: TGTGCCAGCAGTTTATGGTCGGGCAATGAGCAGTTCTTC. This codes for CASSLWSGNEQFF.

This clone was observed a few times. The chain joins TRBV5-4 to TRBJ2-1, with 9 bases matching TRBD2. The CDR3 has 15 residues. Trimming cost V 4 bases and J 4 bases; bases outside gene matches: 6. Per germline, CDR1 SGHNT and CDR2 YYREEE (reference sequence). The CDR3 loop is CASSSDSGGYNEQFF. The CDR3 DNA sequence: TGTGCCAGCAGCAGCGATAGCGGGGGTTACAATGAGCAGTTCTTC. Combining the CDR3 with reference TRBV5-4 and TRBJ2-1 gives the whole variable domain ETGVTQSPTHLIKTRGQQVTLRCSSQSGHNTVSWYQQALGQGPQFIFQYYREEENGRGNFPPRFSGLQFPNYSSELNVNALELDDSALYLCASSSDSGGYNEQFFGPGTRLTVL.

This clone was counted a few times. A single base is all that separates this from a far larger clone, so a read error is likely. The chain has TRBV7-2 and TRBJ2-3; 9 positions match TRBD2. Germline values: CDR1 SGHTA, CDR2 FQGNSA. The CDR3 covers 16 residues. Losses at the gene ends were 0 bases for V and 4 bases for J; bases not matched to a gene: 5. The CDR3 bases are TGTGCCAGCAGCTTAGCAGGGACTAGCTGGGCAGATACGCAGTATTTT. Translated: CASSLAGTSWADTQYF.

V and J are TRBV4-1 and TRBJ1-5; no reliable D call. Germline CDR1 and CDR2: MGHRA and YSYEKL. This CDR3 comprises 14 residues. Trimming cost V 2 bases and J 8 bases, with 13 bases left between them. The DNA of the CDR3 is TGCGCCAGCAGCCAAACGGCGGGGTGGGAGCCCCAGCATTTT. Amino acid sequence: CASSQTAGWEPQHF.

This clone was seen a handful of times. This chain joins TRBV2 and TRBJ2-3; 12 nucleotides agree with TRBD2. Trimming cost V 6 bases and J 3 bases; bases outside gene matches: 4. The CDR3 contains 15 residues. Germline CDR1 SNHLY, CDR2 FYNNEI. DNA for the CDR3: TGTGCCAGCAGCCTAGCGGGGGGGCCGACAGATACGCAGTATTTT. Residues: CASSLAGGPTDTQYF.